Below are 5 T cell receptor beta chains sequenced from a single sample in a study of chemoradiotherapy in HPV16-positive cancers. The data were produced by immunoSEQ multiplex PCR, yet TCRdb's version contains in-frame clones alone and is incomplete. The repertoire includes 750 to 900 clones, around 80% of them detected once, and around 12% sits in the top ten. The sample consisted of tumor tissue, taken from a patient who underwent chemoradiotherapy. The source of these receptors is a human donor with HPV-associated anogenital cancer.

CDR3: CASSSRGLGAAKNIQYF. The DNA for the CDR3 is TGTGCCAGCAGCTCGAGGGGGTTGGGGGCGGCCAAAAACATTCAGTACTTC. The chain combines TRBV5-4 with TRBJ2-4; D might be TRBD1 (6 bases). The CDR3 has 17 amino acids. CDR1 is SGHNT, CDR2 YYREEE, per germline (reference sequence). V lost 3 bases to trimming and J lost 1 base, with 17 bases between them.

The chain couples TRBV5-1 to TRBJ2-7, with TRBD2 identical over 8 bases. V was pared by 0 bases and J by 0 bases, with 2 bases of the junction left unmatched. Germline lookup yields CDR1 SGHRS and CDR2 YFSETQ. The CDR3 is made up of 15 amino acids. CDR3 in amino acids: CASSLVSGNSYEQYF. The CDR3 DNA sequence: TGCGCCAGCAGCTTGGTTAGCGGGAACTCCTACGAGCAGTACTTC.

Points on this clone: Germline is not matched at one junction end, which may reflect a read error. This chain uses TRBV11-3 with TRBJ2-1; 8 bases align to TRBD2. CDR1 and CDR2 (germline): SGHNT, YENEEA. The length of the CDR3 is 15 residues. The CDR3 is CASTLAGNSYNEQFF. In DNA, the CDR3 is TGTGCCAGCACCTTAGCGGGGAACTCCTACAATGAGCAGTTCTTC.

This clone was detected only a few times. The chain couples TRBV4-1 to TRBJ1-2; D gene ambiguous. Germline V CDR1 and CDR2: MGHRA, YSYEKL. Trimming removed 1 base at V and 3 bases at J, with 9 bases between. The CDR3 sequence is 14 residues long. In DNA form, the CDR3 reads TGCGCCAGCAGCCAAGCTCCGGGTGACTATGGCTACACCTTC. Amino acid sequence: CASSQAPGDYGYTF.

The CDR3 DNA is TGTGCCAGCAGCCCCTCGACAGGGGGCGTTTATCTTGGCTACACCTTC. It encodes CASSPSTGGVYLGYTF. The gene calls are TRBV5-4 and TRBJ1-2; 10 nucleotides align to TRBD1. The germline V gene encodes CDR1 SGHNT and CDR2 YYREEE (reference sequence). The CDR3 has 16 amino acids. Trimming took 4 bases from V and 7 from J; bases not matched to a gene: 13.